The 17 T cell receptor beta chains below come from one sample, sequenced in a study of blood T cells in healthy people across ages. The second PCR ran roughly 7 to 11 cycles with a sample-barcoded 5' primer and J-beta primers. TCRdb re-called the 5' RACE reads with MiXCR, one entry per CDR3 protein. The sample holds 800,000 to 900,000 distinct CDR3 sequences, approximately 67% seen once. The sample was blood. These receptors came from a man aged 25-40 years in good health.

The V call is TRBV6-5, the J call TRBJ2-3, with 9 nucleotides matching TRBD1. Germline CDR1 reads MNHEY; CDR2 reads SVGAGI. Losses at the gene ends were 3 bases for V and 4 bases for J; bases not matched to a gene: 2. The CDR3 spans 14 residues. The DNA of the CDR3 is TGTGCCAGCAGTTATGGGACAGGGTCAGATACGCAGTATTTT. Protein sequence: CASSYGTGSDTQYF.

The chain combines TRBV2 with TRBJ1-2; no clear D. The V gene's germline CDR1 is SNHLY and CDR2 FYNNEI. V lost 6 bases, J lost 1 base, and 12 bases lay in between. The CDR3 loop spans 14 amino acids. This chain's CDR3 is CASRPPGDNYGYTF. The DNA for the CDR3 is TGTGCCAGCAGGCCACCGGGAGATAACTATGGCTACACCTTC.

This clonotype was found once. The chain uses TRBV30 and TRBJ1-5; D is uncertain. CDR3 length equals 14 residues. Germline V gene data show CDR1 as GTSNPN and CDR2 as SVGIG (reference sequence). The V gene lost 1 base and the J gene lost 5 bases, with 12 bases spanning the gap. The CDR3 sequence: CAWSASAGYQPQHF. For the CDR3, the DNA is TGTGCCTGGAGTGCTTCGGCAGGATATCAGCCCCAGCATTTT.

As concerns this clonotype: One base away lies a much larger clone, so this may be a sequencing read error. The J gene is TRBJ2-1, the V gene TRBV15, with 9 bases lining up with TRBD1. Trimming took 3 bases from V and 10 from J; bases not matched to a gene: 13. Germline V gene lookup returns CDR1 LNHNV and CDR2 YYDKDF (reference sequence). The CDR3 runs 16 residues. CDR3 sequence (DNA): TGTGCCACCAGCAGGGGCTTACAGGGGGCTAAAGGCGAGCAGTTCTTC. Translated: CATSRGLQGAKGEQFF. Full variable domain (outside the CDR3, taken from reference TRBV15 and TRBJ2-1): DAMVIQNPRYQVTQFGKPVTLSCSQTLNHNVMYWYQQKSSQAPKLLFHYYDKDFNNEADTPDNFQSRRPNTSFCFLDIRSPGLGDTAMYLCATSRGLQGAKGEQFFGPGTRLTVL.

This clonotype has more than one count but fewer than ten. J is TRBJ1-5 and V is TRBV7-2; 8 bases match TRBD1. J gave up 5 bases and V 5 bases, and 5 bases lay outside the gene matches. The CDR3 length is 14 residues. The germline CDR1 and CDR2 sequences are SGHTA and FQGNSA. CDR3 DNA sequence: TGTGCCAGCAGCCCAGGGGGCCGGCATCAGCCCCAGCATTTT. Encoded protein: CASSPGGRHQPQHF.

The rearrangement uses TRBV30 and TRBJ2-5, with TRBD1 identical over 12 bases. Germline V lookup: CDR1 GTSNPN, CDR2 SVGIG (reference sequence). V was pared by 8 bases and J by 5 bases, with 3 bases of the junction left unmatched. The CDR3 loop spans 12 amino acids. Here the CDR3 DNA reads TGTGCCAGGGACAGGGGGCTGGAGACCCAGTACTTC. This gives the protein CARDRGLETQYF.

The chain has TRBV7-9 and TRBJ2-5, with TRBD2 matching 11 bases. The ends lost 5 bases at V and 2 bases at J; junction bases unmatched: 10. Germline V gene sequence: CDR1 SEHNR, CDR2 FQNEAQ (reference sequence). The CDR3 spans 17 residues. CDR3 region: CASSSPRSGGGQETQYF. CDR3 in DNA: TGTGCCAGCAGCAGCCCCCGTAGCGGGGGGGGACAAGAGACCCAGTACTTC.

V is TRBV7-8 and J is TRBJ1-5, with 10 bases lining up with TRBD1. V was clipped by 5 bases and J by 4 bases; unmatched bases: 11. CDR1 SGHVS and CDR2 FQNEAQ come from the germline V gene. There are 17 residues in the CDR3. The DNA for the CDR3 is TGTGCCAGCAGCCAAGCCCGGGACAGGGGATGGAATCAGCCCCAGCATTTT. Protein product: CASSQARDRGWNQPQHF.

The chain recombines TRBV4-3 with TRBJ2-7; no reliable D call. Germline V lookup: CDR1 LGHNA, CDR2 YSLEER. The CDR3 runs to 15 residues. The germline V and J ends were trimmed by 0 bases and 3 bases, with 12 bases remaining between them. The chain's CDR3 is CASSQDRGNYYEQYF. In DNA, the CDR3 is TGCGCCAGCAGCCAAGATCGTGGGAATTACTACGAGCAGTACTTC.

The chain links TRBV12-3 or TRBV12-4 to TRBJ1-5; 7 bases line up with TRBD1. V trimming: 5 bases; J trimming: 9 bases; junction bases outside the gene matches: 7. The CDR3 spans 13 residues. CDR3 nucleotides: TGTGCCAGCAGTGAACAGGGGATCGGGCCCCAGCATTTT. The encoded protein is CASSEQGIGPQHF.

The chain carries TRBV24-1 and TRBJ2-5, with TRBD1 as a possible D gene (5 bases). Trimming cost V 0 bases and J 3 bases, with 10 bases left between them. The CDR3 loop spans 15 amino acids. The germline V gene has CDR1 KGHDR and CDR2 SFDVKD. CDR3 protein: CATSDLEAGKETQYF. CDR3 nucleotide sequence: TGTGCCACCAGTGATTTGGAGGCAGGGAAAGAGACCCAGTACTTC.

The sample holds one count of this clonotype. The chain is built from TRBV5-1 and TRBJ2-5, with 10 bases lining up with TRBD2. The CDR3 runs 16 residues. Unmatched junction bases numbered 7, after V lost 2 bases and J lost 3 bases. Germline V gene sequence: CDR1 SGHRS, CDR2 YFSETQ. CDR3 sequence (DNA): TGCGCCAGCAGCTTTAATAGCGGGGGGCCTGAAGAGACCCAGTACTTC. Its translation: CASSFNSGGPEETQYF. Complete variable domain (other parts from reference TRBV5-1 and TRBJ2-5): KAGVTQTPRYLIKTRGQQVTLSCSPISGHRSVSWYQQTPGQGLQFLFEYFSETQRNKGNFPGRFSGRQFSNSRSEMNVSTLELGDSALYLCASSFNSGGPEETQYFGPGTRLLVL.

This chain links TRBV6-5 with TRBJ1-2; no definite D call. V was shortened by 3 bases and J by 1 base, with 15 bases between the two germline ends. The CDR3 spans 16 residues. CDR1 is MNHEY, CDR2 SVGAGI, per germline. CDR3 nucleotides: TGTGCCAGCAGTTATGGTCTGGACGGTGTTAACTATGGCTACACCTTC. It codes for CASSYGLDGVNYGYTF.

The DNA of the CDR3 is TGTGCCAGCAGGGATACTAGCGGCTACGAGCAGTACTTC. Its protein product is CASRDTSGYEQYF. The J gene is TRBJ2-7, the V gene TRBV6-5; 8 bases match TRBD2. The CDR3 loop spans 13 amino acids. Germline loops: CDR1 MNHEY, CDR2 SVGAGI. Trimming at V came to 6 bases and at J to 3 bases, leaving 4 bases not matched to a gene.

The rearrangement links TRBV4-3 to TRBJ2-3; weak D call: TRBD2 (6 bases). The CDR3 has 19 residues. V lost 2 bases and J lost 2, with 23 bases in between. Germline values: CDR1 LGHNA, CDR2 YSLEER. CDR3 region: CASSQHLWGGEKITDTQYF. In DNA, the CDR3 is TGCGCCAGCAGCCAACACTTGTGGGGAGGAGAGAAAATCACAGATACGCAGTATTTT.

The gene calls are TRBV4-3 and TRBJ2-3, with 7 bases that match TRBD2. J was trimmed by 5 bases and V by 4 bases; bases with no gene match: 6. The CDR3 is 14 residues long. Germline loops: CDR1 LGHNA, CDR2 YSLEER. In nucleotides, the CDR3 is TGCGCCAGCAGCCGCAGCGGGGAGGGAGATACGCAGTATTTT. It is translated as CASSRSGEGDTQYF.

V is TRBV6-1 and J is TRBJ2-1; D is uncertain. Looked up from germline, CDR1 is MNHNS and CDR2 is SASEGT. The CDR3 is 14 residues long. Between the trimmed V and J ends, which lost 7 bases and 4 bases, there was a span of 14 bases. The CDR3 DNA sequence: TGTGCCAGCACCCTGACACCCGCTTACAATGAGCAGTTCTTC. This gives the protein CASTLTPAYNEQFF.